A single sample is the source of the 8 T cell receptor beta chains below, sequenced in a study of spatial heterogeneity in lung cancer. TCRdb processed the 5' RACE reads anew with MiXCR; each CDR3 protein has one entry. There are roughly 99,000 distinct CDR3 sequences in the sample; just under 20% occur only once, and about a fifth lies in the top ten. Sample time point: blood at routine non-recurrence follow-up after resection. Sample: PBMCs, taken at follow-up. The receptors here all came from a male donor with early-stage non-small cell lung cancer.

Only a few counts were recorded for this clonotype. This chain connects TRBV27 to TRBJ2-6; D is ambiguous. V was shortened by 9 bases and J by 1 base, with 16 bases between the two germline ends. Germline loops: CDR1 MNHEY, CDR2 SMNVEV (reference sequence). CDR3 size: 16 residues. CDR3 amino acids: CASSSPLESGANVLTF. In nucleotides, the CDR3 is TGTGCCAGTTCGTCTCCATTGGAATCTGGGGCCAACGTCCTGACTTTC.

The chain has TRBV25-1 and TRBJ2-2, with 8 bases aligning to TRBD2. The germline V gene has CDR1 MGHDK and CDR2 SYGVNS. V was clipped by 3 bases and J by 5 bases; unmatched bases: 5. The CDR3 covers 15 residues. CDR3 coding DNA: TGTGCCAGCAGTGATGAGACTAGCGCGACCGGGGAGCTGTTTTTT. Protein: CASSDETSATGELFF. The variable domain in full, with the rest retrieved from reference TRBV25-1 and TRBJ2-2, is EADIYQTPRYLVIGTGKKITLECSQTMGHDKMYWYQQDPGMELHLIHYSYGVNSTEKGDLSSESTVSRIRTEHFPLTLESARPSHTSQYLCASSDETSATGELFFGEGSRLTVL.

This clonotype has a count of ten or more. The chain combines TRBV2 with TRBJ2-3, with no clear D. The germline V gene has CDR1 SNHLY and CDR2 FYNNEI. The CDR3 extends over 13 amino acids. V lost 5 bases, J lost 4 bases, and 10 bases lay in between. CDR3 loop: CASSRAGADTQYF. CDR3 sequence (DNA): TGTGCCAGCAGTCGGGCCGGCGCAGATACGCAGTATTTT.

This clonotype was observed a handful of times. The gene calls are TRBV5-1 and TRBJ1-4; the D is unclear. The V gene's germline CDR1 is SGHRS and CDR2 YFSETQ. V lost 2 bases and J 6 bases, leaving 8 bases between the germline ends. CDR3 size: 13 residues. The chain's CDR3 is CASSFGSYEKLFF. The CDR3 DNA is TGCGCCAGCAGCTTCGGGTCCTATGAAAAACTGTTTTTT.

This clonotype has more than one count but fewer than ten. The J gene is TRBJ2-4, the V gene TRBV5-1, with D unresolved. CDR1 is SGHRS and CDR2 is YFSETQ in the germline V gene. The CDR3 has 13 residues. The V end was cut by 0 bases, the J end by 7 bases, with 8 bases between. In DNA form, the CDR3 reads TGCGCCAGCAGCTTGGAGGGCAGGAACATTCAGTACTTC. Translated, it gives CASSLEGRNIQYF.

There are a few counts of this clonotype. This chain connects TRBV7-9 to TRBJ2-5, with 7 nucleotides matching TRBD1. Germline V gene data show CDR1 as SEHNR and CDR2 as FQNEAQ (reference sequence). J gave up 9 bases and V 3 bases, and 4 bases lay outside the gene matches. This CDR3 is 12 amino acids long. CDR3 in amino acids: CASSLLQGSQYF. CDR3 bases: TGTGCCAGCAGCTTGCTACAGGGGTCCCAGTACTTC.

This clonotype turned up a few times. The chain couples TRBV10-1 to TRBJ2-3; TRBD2 is a possible D gene (5 bases). Germline CDR1 and CDR2: WNHNN and SYGVQD (reference sequence). V gave up 10 bases and J gave up 4 bases, with 15 bases separating them. The CDR3 totals 13 residues. The CDR3 nucleotides are TGCGCCACCACGGGCCCCGGGGCAGATACGCAGTATTTT. It encodes CATTGPGADTQYF.

V and J are TRBV29-1 and TRBJ2-2, with D hard to call. Germline V gives CDR1 SQVTM, CDR2 ANQGSEA. V was shortened by 4 bases and J by 5 bases, with 8 bases between the two germline ends. The CDR3 has 12 residues. The CDR3 coding sequence is TGCAGCGTTGTGGGTGAAACCGGGGAGCTGTTTTTT. This gives the protein CSVVGETGELFF.